This TCR beta chain came from a study of cytomegalovirus exposure and HLA in healthy donors. Note on this clone: What it binds is not known.

Between the trimmed V and J ends, which lost 3 bases and 5 bases, there was a span of 13 bases. Germline loops: CDR1 KGHSH, CDR2 LQKENI. This CDR3 is 15 amino acids long. The assay was immunoSEQ multiplex PCR, and TCRdb's table has in-frame clones only and misses some. The top ten hold 3% to 3.5% of the sample, which has 150,000 or so clones, about 89% seen once. Findings and caveats of the study: In vitro assays verified that three CMV-associated chains recognized CMV antigens specifically. Some public TCRs appeared in many individuals, while most sequences were rare.

Specimen: PBMCs. The gene calls are TRBV18 and TRBJ1-4; possible D gene TRBD1, 6 bases. This TCR was recovered from a woman under 30 in good health and CMV-seropositive. CDR3 coding DNA: TGTGCCAGCTCACCTATGGACAGACCAAATGAAAAACTGTTTTTT. Translating it yields CASSPMDRPNEKLFF.